Presented here are 28 T cell receptor beta chains from one specimen sequenced in a study of CD8 T cells in Susac syndrome. cDNA came from approximately 0.5 to 1 ug RNA primed by random hexamers. In TCRdb, the immunoSEQ multiplex PCR reads were re-called with MiXCR into one record per CDR3 protein. The table lists 330,000 or so distinct CDR3 sequences, about 89% of them singletons. Sequenced: CD8+ T cells from PBMCs. Every receptor here comes from a human donor with multiple sclerosis.

This rearrangement joins TRBV9 to TRBJ1-2; tentatively, D is TRBD1 (5 bases). This CDR3 comprises 12 residues. Germline-derived CDR1 and CDR2 are SGDLS and YYNGEE. V was trimmed by 6 bases and J by 5 bases, leaving 11 bases between them. As DNA, the CDR3 is TGTGCCAGCACAGGGAACGAATATGGCTACACCTTC. It codes for CASTGNEYGYTF.

The V call is TRBV5-6, the J call TRBJ1-1; 7 nucleotides agree with TRBD1. The CDR3 runs to 13 residues. From germline, CDR1 is SGHDT and CDR2 YYEEEE. V gave up 3 bases and J gave up 3 bases; unmatched junction bases: 2. The DNA of the CDR3 is TGTGCCAGCAGCTCTGACAGGGACACTGAAGCTTTCTTT. Its protein product is CASSSDRDTEAFF.

The rearrangement uses TRBV10-3 and TRBJ2-1, with D tentatively TRBD2 (5 bases). Germline loops: CDR1 ENHRY, CDR2 SYGVKD. The CDR3 length is 11 residues. The CDR3 here is CAGGAYNEQFF. In nucleotides, the CDR3 is TGTGCTGGAGGCGCCTACAATGAGCAGTTCTTC.

This sequence joins TRBV7-2 and TRBJ2-3; 7 bases align to TRBD2. The germline CDR1 and CDR2 sequences are SGHTA and FQGNSA. This CDR3 comprises 14 residues. The V and J ends lost 5 bases and 5 bases, in that order; junction bases with no gene match: 7. CDR3 coding DNA: TGTGCCAGCAGCGGACTAGTAAGAGTAGATACGCAGTATTTT. Translating it yields CASSGLVRVDTQYF.

The gene calls are TRBV29-1 and TRBJ2-3; 7 nucleotides align to TRBD1. Per germline, CDR1 SQVTM and CDR2 ANQGSEA. V shed 6 bases and J 6 bases; nucleotides not matched to a gene: 9. This CDR3 has 13 residues. The CDR3 loop reads CSVPRQGADTQYF. CDR3 nucleotides: TGCAGCGTCCCCAGACAGGGTGCGGATACGCAGTATTTT.

The chain employs TRBV27 and TRBJ2-7, with D tentatively TRBD1 or TRBD2 (5 bases each). CDR3 size: 14 residues. Germline CDR1 reads MNHEY; CDR2 reads SMNVEV (reference sequence). V was pared by 3 bases and J by 3 bases, with 12 bases between. CDR3 protein: CASSFEGPSYEQYF. The DNA for the CDR3 is TGTGCCAGCAGTTTCGAGGGACCGAGCTACGAGCAGTACTTC.

The chain recombines TRBV6-5 with TRBJ2-2; possibly TRBD1 or TRBD2 for D (6 bases each). From germline, CDR1 is MNHEY and CDR2 SVGAGI. V was trimmed by 4 bases and J by 3 bases, leaving 12 bases between them. The CDR3 contains 15 residues. The CDR3 nucleotides are TGTGCCAGCAGTTCTGGGGGGCCATACACCGGGGAGCTGTTTTTT. This sequence encodes CASSSGGPYTGELFF.

The chain recombines TRBV13 with TRBJ2-2; 8 positions agree with TRBD1. V gave up 5 bases and J gave up 7 bases; unmatched junction bases: 6. Germline values: CDR1 PRHDT, CDR2 FYEKMQ (reference sequence). The length of the CDR3 is 14 residues. CDR3 nucleotide sequence: TGTGCCAGCAGCCCTGGACAGGGATACGGGGAGCTGTTTTTT. This sequence encodes CASSPGQGYGELFF.

The V gene is TRBV6-4, the J gene TRBJ2-3, with 8 bases aligning to TRBD1. The CDR3 loop spans 16 amino acids. V gave up 0 bases and J gave up 6 bases; unmatched junction bases: 8. CDR1 is MRHNA and CDR2 is SNTAGT in the germline V gene. The CDR3 reads CASSDSGDRGSDTQYF. CDR3 coding DNA: TGTGCCAGCAGTGACTCGGGAGACAGGGGTTCGGATACGCAGTATTTT.

V is TRBV10-3 and J is TRBJ1-5; 7 nucleotides agree with TRBD1. V was clipped by 7 bases and J by 1 base; unmatched bases: 1. The CDR3 has 13 amino acids. CDR1 is ENHRY and CDR2 is SYGVKD in the germline V gene. CDR3 sequence reads: CAIKGGSNQPQHF. CDR3 DNA sequence: TGTGCCATCAAAGGGGGCAGCAATCAGCCCCAGCATTTT.

V gene TRBV6-5 combines with J gene TRBJ1-2; 7 bases agree with TRBD1. Germline V gene sequence: CDR1 MNHEY, CDR2 SVGAGI. The V gene end was trimmed by 0 bases and the J gene end by 8 bases; junction bases not matched to a gene: 15. CDR3 length: 17 amino acids. CDR3 in DNA: TGTGCCAGCAGTTACTCTCCGGGGACAGAGACCTCTCGAGGCTACACCTTC. Protein: CASSYSPGTETSRGYTF.

This clonotype was recorded only once. This chain uses TRBV20-1 with TRBJ2-7; tentative D call: TRBD2 (5 bases). Looked up from germline, CDR1 is DFQATT and CDR2 is SNEGSKA (reference sequence). The V and J ends lost 3 bases and 1 base respectively, with 10 bases between them. The CDR3 extends over 13 amino acids. The DNA for the CDR3 is TGCAGTGCTAGGTTGGGCGGGTCCTACGAGCAGTACTTC. It encodes CSARLGGSYEQYF.

The chain couples TRBV21-1 to TRBJ2-4. TRBV21-1 is termed a pseudogene. The CDR3 runs 15 residues. The CDR3 sequence is CASSKEALSKNIQYF. In DNA, the CDR3 is TGTGCCAGCAGCAAAGAGGCTTTGTCCAAAAACATTCAGTACTTC.

In DNA, the CDR3 is TGTGCCAGCCAAAACAATGAGCAGTTCTTC. This gives the protein CASQNNEQFF. The chain recombines TRBV6-6 with TRBJ2-1; D call uncertain. V was shortened by 8 bases and J by 5 bases, with 4 bases between the two germline ends. There are 10 residues in the CDR3. Germline loops: CDR1 MNHNY, CDR2 SVGAGI (reference sequence).

This clonotype turned up a few times. The CDR3 DNA reads TGTGCCAGCAGCTTACCGGGGTTTCAAGAGACCCAGTACTTC. Amino acid sequence: CASSLPGFQETQYF. The chain is built from TRBV7-2 and TRBJ2-5; D possibly corresponds to TRBD2 (5 bases). CDR3 length: 14 amino acids. CDR1 and CDR2 from the germline V gene are SGHTA and FQGNSA. Trimming removed 2 bases from V and 2 bases from J, with 9 bases in between.

This sequence joins TRBV15 and TRBJ2-2; no definite D call. Trimming shortened V by 1 base and J by 4 bases, and 10 bases separated the two germline ends. The germline V gene has CDR1 LNHNV and CDR2 YYDKDF (reference sequence). The CDR3 spans 15 residues. CDR3 sequence reads: CATSRVPAGTGELFF. The CDR3 DNA sequence: TGTGCCACCAGCAGAGTCCCTGCAGGCACCGGGGAGCTGTTTTTT.

The rearrangement uses TRBV5-1 and TRBJ2-3; weak D call: TRBD1 (7 bases). The CDR3 is made up of 15 amino acids. Trimming pared 4 bases from V and 2 bases from J, leaving 14 bases between. The germline CDR1 and CDR2 sequences are SGHRS and YFSETQ. As DNA, the CDR3 is TGCGCCAGCAGCGGAGGGGACAGTGACACAGATACGCAGTATTTT. This codes for CASSGGDSDTDTQYF.

The chain links TRBV9 to TRBJ2-1; 7 bases are a match to TRBD2. CDR3 length: 18 amino acids. From germline, CDR1 is SGDLS and CDR2 YYNGEE. V gave up 0 bases and J gave up 6 bases; unmatched junction bases: 15. CDR3 sequence (DNA): TGTGCCAGCAGCGTAGGGACTAGTCTTCCTAGACCAGCCAATGAGCAGTTCTTC. It translates to CASSVGTSLPRPANEQFF.

The chain employs TRBV27 and TRBJ1-1; D is possibly TRBD1 (6 bases). Trimming left V 4 bases short and J 7 bases short, with 16 bases between. CDR3 length equals 14 residues. The germline V gene has CDR1 MNHEY and CDR2 SMNVEV (reference sequence). The CDR3 here is CASSSYLQGIEAFF. For the CDR3, the DNA is TGTGCCAGCAGTTCATACTTACAGGGCATTGAAGCTTTCTTT.

The gene calls are TRBV7-3 and TRBJ2-7; 7 bases are shared with TRBD1. This CDR3 region has 15 residues. CDR1 and CDR2 from the germline V gene are SGHTA and FQGTGA. V shed 2 bases and J 3 bases; nucleotides not matched to a gene: 7. Here the CDR3 reads CASSLLPTGNYEQYF. The DNA of the CDR3 is TGTGCCAGCAGCTTACTCCCGACAGGGAACTACGAGCAGTACTTC.

V gene TRBV13 combines with J gene TRBJ2-3, with TRBD2 matching 9 bases. Germline V gene data show CDR1 as PRHDT and CDR2 as FYEKMQ (reference sequence). CDR3 length equals 18 residues. The junction had 10 bases not matched to a gene; V was cut back by 3 bases and J by 0 bases. The DNA of the CDR3 is TGTGCCAGCAGCTTTGGACTTGGACTAGCGCCTAGCACAGATACGCAGTATTTT. Translated, it gives CASSFGLGLAPSTDTQYF.

The CDR3 loop reads CASSAYQETQYF. The CDR3 bases are TGTGCCAGCAGCGCGTACCAAGAGACCCAGTACTTC. The chain has TRBV9 and TRBJ2-5; D uncertain. Germline CDR1 reads SGDLS; CDR2 reads YYNGEE. Trimming stripped 3 bases from V and 0 bases from J, with 3 bases between. The CDR3 is made up of 12 amino acids. Complete variable domain (other parts from reference TRBV9 and TRBJ2-5): DSGVTQTPKHLITATGQRVTLRCSPRSGDLSVYWYQQSLDQGLQFLIQYYNGEERAKGNILERFSAQQFPDLHSELNLSSLELGDSALYFCASSAYQETQYFGPGTRLLVL.

This clonotype was seen once. The CDR3 DNA reads as TGCAGCGCCAAAGGACAGGGGTTTCTCGGGGAGCTGTTTTTT. It codes for CSAKGQGFLGELFF. J is TRBJ2-2 and V is TRBV29-1; 9 bases fit TRBD1. Germline CDR1 SQVTM, CDR2 ANQGSEA. This CDR3 comprises 14 residues. V trimming: 7 bases; J trimming: 7 bases; junction bases outside the gene matches: 10.

This clonotype was detected once. The chain has TRBV9 and TRBJ1-2, with a weak D call TRBD1 (5 bases). This CDR3 has 16 amino acids. V lost 0 bases and J 3 bases, leaving 15 bases between the germline ends. Looked up from germline, CDR1 is SGDLS and CDR2 is YYNGEE. The CDR3 DNA sequence: TGTGCCAGCAGCGTAGGAGGACTAGGGGTTTACTATGGCTACACCTTC. It is translated as CASSVGGLGVYYGYTF.

This chain joins TRBV28 and TRBJ1-2; the D gene is possibly TRBD1 (6 bases). Germline values: CDR1 MDHEN, CDR2 SYDVKM. Trimming removed 6 bases at V and 5 bases at J, with 16 bases between. This CDR3 region has 14 residues. Here the CDR3 reads CASSGTGIRYGYTF. The CDR3 region has the DNA TGTGCCAGCAGCGGTACAGGGATTCGTTATGGCTACACCTTC.

The V call is TRBV27, the J call TRBJ2-1; TRBD2 is a possible D gene (6 bases). CDR3 length: 17 amino acids. The V gene lost 3 bases and the J gene lost 6 bases, with 21 bases spanning the gap. Germline CDR1 is MNHEY and CDR2 is SMNVEV (reference sequence). This chain's CDR3 is CASSLLTFGGAGNEQFF. The CDR3 region has the DNA TGTGCCAGCAGTTTGCTCACTTTTGGGGGAGCGGGCAATGAGCAGTTCTTC.

This clonotype was seen only once. The rearrangement joins TRBV28 to TRBJ2-5; 9 nucleotides line up with TRBD2. The germline V gene has CDR1 MDHEN and CDR2 SYDVKM. After removal of 4 bases from V and 5 bases from J, the junction contained 14 bases not matched to a gene. This CDR3 contains 17 residues. The CDR3 DNA is TGTGCCAGCAGTTCTCTCCCTCTAGCGGGGAAGGTGGAGACCCAGTACTTC. This sequence encodes CASSSLPLAGKVETQYF.

The chain combines TRBV7-9 with TRBJ2-7; D call uncertain. CDR1 and CDR2 (germline): SEHNR, FQNEAQ (reference sequence). Trimming stripped 8 bases from V and 3 bases from J, with 11 bases between. The CDR3 sequence is 12 residues long. In DNA, the CDR3 is TGTGCCAGCGCTCCGGAGATCTACGAGCAGTACTTC. Amino acids: CASAPEIYEQYF.